What follows describes a single TCR beta chain. These data are taken from a study of blood T cell repertoires in COVID-19. The CDR3 extends over 19 amino acids. Germline-derived CDR1 and CDR2 are SGHTA and FQGNSA. The trim removed 2 bases at V and 10 bases at J, leaving 17 bases unmatched. Generated by immunoSEQ multiplex PCR, the TCRdb table keeps only in-frame clones and is missing some. The repertoire includes about 160,000 clones, around 85% of them detected once, and 3% to 4% sits in the top ten. The sequenced sample was peripheral blood. This TCR was sampled from a man in his 70s with acute or convalescent COVID-19. This chain joins TRBV7-2 and TRBJ2-3; 14 bases match TRBD2. CDR3 sequence (DNA): TGTGCCAGCAGCTTATCTCAGTCCCCGGGACTAGCGGGAGTAACCGCGCAGTATTTT. Protein product: CASSLSQSPGLAGVTAQYF.